A selection of T cell receptor beta chains follows, all from one sample in a study of T cells in Graves' hyperthyroidism and ophthalmopathy. TCRdb reprocessed the multiplex PCR reads via MiXCR and lists one record per CDR3 protein. The repertoire holds more than 350,000 distinct CDR3 sequences, with roughly 15% as singletons. What was sequenced was blood. These receptors came from a woman aged 30 to 39 with Graves' hyperthyroidism that later progressed to Graves' ophthalmopathy. The CDR3 runs from the conserved cysteine through the conserved F or W. Fields, in order: J gene, V gene, D gene, clone size, CDR3 protein, CDR3 DNA. D genes are given only for firm matches. A row's size may be missing; if present it is once, few, many or a size class.

>TRBJ2-2|TRBV10-1|.|many
CASSEAGSYGELFF
TGCGCCAGCAGTGAGGCAGGGTCGTACGGGGAGCTGTTTTTT
>TRBJ1-2|TRBV7-9|.|few
CASSLGGGVYYGYTF
TGTGCCAGCAGCTTAGGTGGGGGGGTCTACTATGGCTACACCTTC
>TRBJ2-1|TRBV2|.|many
CASSGPGQRQEQFF
TGTGCCAGCAGTGGGCCGGGGCAGAGACAGGAGCAGTTCTTC
>TRBJ2-3|TRBV12-3/TRBV12-4|.|few
CANSLVSIDTQYF
TGTGCCAACAGTTTAGTTAGCATAGATACGCAGTATTTT
>TRBJ2-3|TRBV20-1|.|few
CSAREELVTDTQYF
TGCAGTGCTAGAGAAGAACTAGTCACAGATACGCAGTATTTT
>TRBJ1-4|TRBV29-1|TRBD1|many
CSVGRQGGEKLFF
TGCAGCGTTGGTCGTCAGGGGGGGGAAAAACTGTTTTTT
>TRBJ1-1|TRBV28|TRBD1|few
CASNPAGTVNTEAFF
TGTGCCAGCAACCCGGCCGGGACAGTGAACACTGAAGCTTTCTTT
>TRBJ2-7|TRBV27|.|.
CASSFSVGEEPYEQCF
TGTGCCAGCAGTTTTTCGGTGGGGGAGGAGCCCTACGAGCAGTGCTTC
>TRBJ2-3|TRBV11-3|.|many
CASSLASDTQYF
TGTGCCAGCAGCTTAGCATCAGATACGCAGTATTTT
>TRBJ1-1|TRBV19|TRBD1|few
CASSTDREVTEAFF
TGTGCCAGTAGCACGGACAGGGAAGTAACTGAAGCTTTCTTT
>TRBJ2-7|TRBV20-1|.|few
CSAPQPGTYEQYF
TGCAGTGCTCCGCAACCGGGGACCTACGAGCAGTACTTC
>TRBJ2-5|TRBV27|TRBD2|many
CASSQLAGDLQETQYF
TGTGCCAGCAGTCAACTAGCGGGGGATCTCCAAGAGACCCAGTACTTC
>TRBJ2-1|TRBV7-6|TRBD1|.
CASSLALLPGGGRSNEQFF
TGTGCCAGCAGCTTAGCACTGTTACCAGGGGGCGGCCGTAGCAATGAGCAGTTCTTC
>TRBJ2-7|TRBV29-1|TRBD1|.
CSASGTGPPYEQYF
TGCAGCGCCTCCGGGACAGGGCCTCCCTACGAGCAGTACTTC
>TRBJ1-2|TRBV20-1|.|many
CSAPPAGYTF
TGCAGTGCTCCCCCCGCGGGCTACACCTTC
>TRBJ2-2|TRBV4-1|.|.
CASSQDPSLLNTGELFF
TGCGCCAGCAGCCAAGATCCTAGTTTGCTGAACACCGGGGAGCTGTTTTTT
>TRBJ2-1|TRBV7-2|.|.
CASSLASASNEQFF
TGTGCCAGCAGCTTGGCTAGCGCATCCAATGAGCAGTTCTTC
>TRBJ1-5|TRBV12-3/TRBV12-4|.|many
CASREDSQPQHF
TGTGCCAGCAGGGAGGACAGTCAGCCCCAGCATTTT
>TRBJ2-6|TRBV30|.|.
CAWSVIQGTSGANVLTF
TGTGCCTGGAGTGTAATCCAGGGGACGTCTGGGGCCAACGTCCTGACTTTC
>TRBJ2-7|TRBV28|.|.
CASSPLSPSFYEQYF
TGTGCCAGCAGTCCCCTCAGTCCTAGTTTCTACGAGCAGTACTTC
>TRBJ2-5|TRBV29-1|TRBD2|.
CSVEMVAGGELSRATQYF
TGCAGCGTTGAAATGGTAGCGGGAGGTGAACTTTCGCGGGCGACCCAGTACTTC
>TRBJ1-2|TRBV3-1|.|many
CASSRPRDYGYTF
TGTGCCAGCAGCCGACCACGGGACTATGGCTACACCTTC
>TRBJ2-7|TRBV20-1|.|few
CSASAFDRSSYEQYF
TGCAGTGCTAGCGCCTTTGACCGAAGCTCCTACGAGCAGTACTTC
>TRBJ2-6|TRBV11-2|.|many
CASSLEGVSGANVLTF
TGTGCCAGCAGCTTAGAAGGAGTCTCTGGGGCCAACGTCCTGACTTTC
>TRBJ1-1|TRBV10-3|.|many
CAIKSTGLNTEAFF
TGTGCCATCAAGTCCACTGGGCTGAACACTGAAGCTTTCTTT
>TRBJ2-7|TRBV28|.|many
CASSLPDSTHYEQYF
TGTGCCAGCAGTTTACCGGACAGTACTCACTACGAGCAGTACTTC
>TRBJ1-1|TRBV6-1|.|.
CAIHPPLGAIRTEAFF
TGTGCCATTCACCCACCCCTGGGGGCAATACGCACTGAAGCTTTCTTT
>TRBJ2-1|TRBV12-3/TRBV12-4|TRBD2|many
CASSRGTKQFF
TGTGCCAGCAGTCGGGGGACTAAACAGTTCTTC
>TRBJ2-1|TRBV6-5|.|.
CASSFGNYNEQFF
TGTGCCAGCAGTTTTGGCAATTACAATGAGCAGTTCTTC
>TRBJ2-7|TRBV5-1|TRBD1|many
CASSWARDSTYEQYF
TGCGCCAGCAGCTGGGCCCGGGACAGCACCTACGAGCAGTACTTC
>TRBJ2-1|TRBV9|TRBD1|.
CASSVEQGAYNEQFF
TGTGCCAGCAGCGTAGAACAGGGGGCCTACAATGAGCAGTTCTTC
>TRBJ1-2|TRBV13|.|many
CASSLEGTNYGYTF
TGTGCCAGCAGCTTAGAGGGCACCAACTATGGCTACACCTTC
>TRBJ2-7|TRBV25-1|TRBD1|few
CANRQGAATYEQYF
TGTGCCAACCGACAGGGGGCAGCGACTTACGAGCAGTACTTC
>TRBJ1-4|TRBV9|.|many
CASSATGTRDEKLFF
TGTGCCAGCAGCGCTACAGGGACGAGAGACGAAAAACTGTTTTTT
>TRBJ2-1|TRBV12-3/TRBV12-4|TRBD2|many
CASSPGLAGANYNEQFF
TGTGCCAGCAGTCCGGGACTAGCGGGGGCCAACTACAATGAGCAGTTCTTC
>TRBJ2-7|TRBV12-3/TRBV12-4|TRBD1|many
CASSLVGTGYEQYF
TGTGCCAGCAGTTTAGTAGGGACAGGGTACGAGCAGTACTTC
>TRBJ2-7|TRBV5-1|TRBD1|.
CASSLMTGSSYEQYF
TGCGCCAGCAGCCTGATGACAGGGAGCTCCTACGAGCAGTACTTC
>TRBJ2-1|TRBV24-1|TRBD2|few
CATSDPLAGGLNEQFF
TGTGCCACCAGTGATCCCCTAGCGGGAGGCCTCAATGAGCAGTTCTTC
>TRBJ2-7|TRBV28|.|many
CASSLDGKPYEQYF
TGTGCCAGCAGCCTCGACGGGAAGCCGTACGAGCAGTACTTC
>TRBJ2-1|TRBV9|TRBD2|.
CASSVVASGYNEQFF
TGTGCCAGCAGCGTAGTTGCTAGCGGATACAATGAGCAGTTCTTC
>TRBJ1-2|TRBV5-6|.|few
CASSLYSGWGYTF
TGTGCCAGCAGCCTGTATTCAGGGTGGGGCTACACCTTC
>TRBJ2-7|TRBV6-1|.|.
CASSGFGLGPYEQYF
TGTGCCAGCAGTGGGTTTGGACTGGGACCCTACGAGCAGTACTTC
>TRBJ2-2|TRBV2|TRBD2|many
CASRSTSGNTGELFF
TGTGCCAGCAGATCGACTAGCGGGAACACCGGGGAGCTGTTTTTT
>TRBJ1-5|TRBV19|.|many
CASSTNYQPQHF
TGTGCCAGTAGTACCAACTATCAGCCCCAGCATTTT
>TRBJ1-1|TRBV20-1|.|many
CSARDGGLNTEAFF
TGCAGTGCTAGAGATGGGGGTTTGAACACTGAAGCTTTCTTT
>TRBJ2-7|TRBV6-2/TRBV6-3|TRBD2|.
CASNPGGFSSYEQYF
TGTGCCAGCAACCCGGGGGGGTTCAGCTCCTACGAGCAGTACTTC
>TRBJ2-3|TRBV29-1|.|many
CSAEGTTTDTQYF
TGCAGCGCTGAGGGCACGACAACAGATACGCAGTATTTT
>TRBJ2-7|TRBV24-1|TRBD1|.
CATSEGQGHYEQYF
TGTGCCACCAGTGAGGGACAGGGCCACTACGAGCAGTACTTC
>TRBJ1-2|TRBV29-1|.|many
CSVAVVGGSYGYTF
TGCAGCGTTGCGGTGGTGGGAGGGAGTTATGGCTACACCTTC
>TRBJ2-1|TRBV7-3|TRBD2|.
CASRIAGGPLGEQFF
TGTGCCAGCAGAATAGCGGGAGGGCCCTTGGGTGAGCAGTTCTTC
>TRBJ1-2|TRBV2|.|many
CASSEGFWVVGFGYGYTF
TGTGCCAGCAGTGAAGGGTTTTGGGTGGTGGGGTTCGGCTATGGCTACACCTTC
>TRBJ2-1|TRBV28|.|few
CASSSQRVLGRKQFF
TGTGCCAGCAGTTCCCAAAGAGTGCTTGGGAGGAAGCAGTTCTTC
>TRBJ2-7|TRBV28|.|many
CASSQSGTSSYEQYF
TGTGCCAGCAGTCAATCCGGGACCTCCTCCTACGAGCAGTACTTC
>TRBJ2-1|TRBV29-1|TRBD2|many
CSVAGQREFSEQFF
TGCAGCGTAGCCGGGCAGCGGGAGTTCTCCGAGCAGTTCTTC
>TRBJ2-7|TRBV5-5|.|few
CASSLAVLSYEQYF
TGTGCCAGCAGCTTGGCGGTCCTATCCTACGAGCAGTACTTC
>TRBJ2-1|TRBV27|TRBD2|.
CASSQLAGGRFYEQFF
TGTGCCAGCAGCCAACTAGCGGGGGGTCGCTTTTATGAGCAGTTCTTC
>TRBJ2-1|TRBV19|TRBD1|few
CASSSRDRGYNEQFF
TGTGCCAGTAGTAGTCGGGACAGGGGTTATAATGAGCAGTTCTTC